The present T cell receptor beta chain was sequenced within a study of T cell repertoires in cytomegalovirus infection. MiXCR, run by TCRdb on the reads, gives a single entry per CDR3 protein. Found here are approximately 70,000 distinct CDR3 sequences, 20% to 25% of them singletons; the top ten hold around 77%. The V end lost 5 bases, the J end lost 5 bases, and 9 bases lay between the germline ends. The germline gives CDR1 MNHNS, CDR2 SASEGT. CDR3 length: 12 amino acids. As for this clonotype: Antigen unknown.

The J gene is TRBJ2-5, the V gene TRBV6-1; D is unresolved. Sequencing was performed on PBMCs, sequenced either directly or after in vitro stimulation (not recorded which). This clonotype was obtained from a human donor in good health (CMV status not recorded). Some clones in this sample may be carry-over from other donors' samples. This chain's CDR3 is CASSRIGETQYF. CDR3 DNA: TGTGCCAGCAGTAGGATCGGGGAGACCCAGTACTTC.